Reported below is one TCR beta chain. The antigen is undetermined. The data derive from a study of type 1 regulatory T cells. CDR1 DFQATT and CDR2 SNEGSKA come from the germline V gene (reference sequence). The V and J ends lost 3 bases and 5 bases, in that order; junction bases with no gene match: 14. This CDR3 region has 16 residues. Via MiXCR, TCRdb re-called the reads, giving one row per CDR3 protein. The sample carries approximately 23,000 distinct CDR3 sequences, 55% to 75% recorded once. The graft donor-derived T-allo10 cells reportedly recognize host alloantigens, are anergic, and suppress alloantigen-specifically.

The TCR sequence derives from a human donor in good health. V gene TRBV20-1 combines with J gene TRBJ1-2, with 8 positions matching TRBD1. Input material: cultured T cells, either the whole culture or a sorted T cell fraction (not recorded which). The subset was: Tr1-enriched cell product generated in vitro against host alloantigens. CDR3 residues: CSASGARDRSHYGYTF. The CDR3 DNA reads TGCAGTGCTAGTGGAGCGAGGGACAGGAGCCATTATGGCTACACCTTC.